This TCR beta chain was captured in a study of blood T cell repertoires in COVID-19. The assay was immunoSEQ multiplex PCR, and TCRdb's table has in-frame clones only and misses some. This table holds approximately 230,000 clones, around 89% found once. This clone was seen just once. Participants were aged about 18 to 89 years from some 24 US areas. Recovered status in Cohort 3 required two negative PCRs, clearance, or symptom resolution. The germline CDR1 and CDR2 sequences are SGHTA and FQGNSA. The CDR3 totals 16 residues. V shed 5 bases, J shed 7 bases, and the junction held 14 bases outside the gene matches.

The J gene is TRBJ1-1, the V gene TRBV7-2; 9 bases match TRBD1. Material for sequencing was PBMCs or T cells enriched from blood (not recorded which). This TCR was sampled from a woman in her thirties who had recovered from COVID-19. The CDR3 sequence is CASSPVVETGGVEAFF. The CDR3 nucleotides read TGTGCCAGCAGCCCGGTGGTGGAGACAGGGGGAGTTGAAGCTTTCTTT.